A selection of T cell receptor beta chains follows, all from one sample in a study of cytomegalovirus exposure and HLA in healthy donors. Some clones are missing from TCRdb's copy, which holds only in-frame ones; the method was immunoSEQ multiplex PCR. In the table there are about 130,000 clones, about two thirds of which are singletons. Sequencing was carried out using PBMCs. These receptors were collected from a human donor in good health. Both conserved end residues are part of each CDR3. The order of the fields is J gene, V gene, CDR3 protein.

j_gene: TRBJ2-7
v_gene: TRBV25-1
CDR3aa: CASYGLASGCEQYF

j_gene: TRBJ2-5
v_gene: TRBV11-3
CDR3aa: CASSLEESGGLAYQETQYF

j_gene: TRBJ2-7
v_gene: TRBV10-3
CDR3aa: CAISVSGEAYEQYF

j_gene: TRBJ2-1
v_gene: TRBV7-2
CDR3aa: CASSFLAGYYNEQFF

j_gene: TRBJ2-3
v_gene: TRBV5-4
CDR3aa: CASSPDRGYRTDTQYF

j_gene: TRBJ2-7
v_gene: TRBV2
CDR3aa: CATLEAGETYEQYF

j_gene: TRBJ1-1
v_gene: TRBV5-1
CDR3aa: CASSFGQGSVDEAFF

j_gene: TRBJ1-1
v_gene: TRBV6-4
CDR3aa: CASSEGENTEAFF

j_gene: TRBJ1-1
v_gene: TRBV6-1
CDR3aa: CAATGGRGAFF

j_gene: TRBJ1-2
v_gene: TRBV4-2
CDR3aa: CASSQATGAVTYGYTF

j_gene: TRBJ2-7
v_gene: TRBV30
CDR3aa: CAWRRTGSYEQYF

j_gene: TRBJ2-1
v_gene: TRBV30
CDR3aa: CAWSGLAGVGEQFF

j_gene: TRBJ2-3
v_gene: TRBV7-2
CDR3aa: CASTLRDYTDTQYF

j_gene: TRBJ1-4
v_gene: TRBV9
CDR3aa: CASSDSGTGPEKLFF

j_gene: TRBJ2-1
v_gene: TRBV9
CDR3aa: CASSVGNIDIYNEQFF

j_gene: TRBJ2-7
v_gene: TRBV27
CDR3aa: CASSLRLGQGAPEQYF

j_gene: TRBJ1-5
v_gene: TRBV23-1
CDR3aa: CASSHYNRGSNQPQHF

j_gene: TRBJ2-1
v_gene: TRBV9
CDR3aa: CASSVTRQTADNEQFF

j_gene: TRBJ1-1
v_gene: TRBV19
CDR3aa: CASREAASRGNTEAFF

j_gene: TRBJ2-7
v_gene: TRBV23-1
CDR3aa: CASSRPGTESYEQYF

j_gene: TRBJ2-7
v_gene: TRBV2
CDR3aa: CASSGGNSGEYEQYF

j_gene: TRBJ1-5
v_gene: TRBV5-8
CDR3aa: CASSTGTGPNQPQHF

j_gene: TRBJ1-5
v_gene: TRBV28
CDR3aa: CASSLVGRDNQPQHF

j_gene: TRBJ2-1
v_gene: TRBV2
CDR3aa: CASSYRSVYNEQFF

j_gene: TRBJ1-4
v_gene: TRBV7-7
CDR3aa: CATGTGTYPNEKLFF

j_gene: TRBJ2-7
v_gene: TRBV6-5
CDR3aa: CASGLYSYEQYF

j_gene: TRBJ2-7
v_gene: TRBV7-9
CDR3aa: CSSSLTSRGSPPDEQYF

j_gene: TRBJ2-6
v_gene: TRBV7-6
CDR3aa: CASSWGVRVPSGANVLTF

j_gene: TRBJ2-1
v_gene: TRBV9
CDR3aa: CASSGGLAGVPYNEQFF

j_gene: TRBJ1-1
v_gene: TRBV7-9
CDR3aa: CSSSLNSGPEAFF

j_gene: TRBJ1-5
v_gene: TRBV19
CDR3aa: CASSTTGGANQPQHF

j_gene: TRBJ2-7
v_gene: TRBV7-2
CDR3aa: CASSLGFAGTGFHEQYF